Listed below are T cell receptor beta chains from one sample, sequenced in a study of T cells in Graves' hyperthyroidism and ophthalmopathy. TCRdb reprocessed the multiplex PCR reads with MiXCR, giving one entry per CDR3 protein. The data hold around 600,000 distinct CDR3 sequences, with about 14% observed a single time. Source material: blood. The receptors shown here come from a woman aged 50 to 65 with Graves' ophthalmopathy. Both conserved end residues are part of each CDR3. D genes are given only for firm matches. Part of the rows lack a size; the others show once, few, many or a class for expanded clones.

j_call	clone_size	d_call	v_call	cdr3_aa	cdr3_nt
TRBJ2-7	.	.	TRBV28	CASNTPWMREQYF	TGTGCCAGCAATACTCCTTGGATGCGCGAGCAGTACTTC
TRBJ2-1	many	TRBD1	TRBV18	CASSPPDRDRVDEQFF	TGTGCCAGCTCACCACCGGACAGGGACAGAGTAGATGAGCAGTTCTTC
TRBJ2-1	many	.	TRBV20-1	CSARAQSGAAYNEQFF	TGCAGTGCTAGGGCCCAGTCCGGCGCTGCCTACAATGAGCAGTTCTTC
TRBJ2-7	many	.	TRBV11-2	CASSLSLGDRVSYEQYF	TGTGCCAGCAGCTTGTCCTTGGGAGACAGAGTTTCCTACGAGCAGTACTTC
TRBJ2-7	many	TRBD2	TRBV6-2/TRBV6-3	CASSPTSVHEQYF	TGTGCCAGCAGTCCGACTAGCGTCCACGAGCAGTACTTC
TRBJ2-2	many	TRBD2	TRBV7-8	CASSLAGIAGTGELFF	TGTGCCAGCAGCTTAGCGGGGATAGCGGGTACCGGGGAGCTGTTTTTT
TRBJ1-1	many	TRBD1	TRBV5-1	CASSLETGGHTEAFF	TGCGCCAGCAGCTTGGAAACAGGGGGACACACTGAAGCTTTCTTT
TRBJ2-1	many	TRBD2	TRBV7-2	CASSLAPSGRGSYNEQFF	TGTGCCAGCAGCTTAGCCCCTAGCGGGAGGGGGTCCTACAATGAGCAGTTCTTC
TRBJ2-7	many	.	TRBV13	CASSGPGTVSRHEQYF	TGTGCCAGCAGCGGGCCCGGGACTGTCTCTCGCCACGAGCAGTACTTC
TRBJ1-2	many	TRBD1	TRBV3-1	CASSPPMTGGYGYTF	TGTGCCAGCAGCCCTCCCATGACAGGGGGGTATGGCTACACCTTC
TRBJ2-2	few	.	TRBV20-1	CSAQTGLYTGELFF	TGCAGTGCTCAAACGGGACTTTACACCGGGGAGCTGTTTTTT
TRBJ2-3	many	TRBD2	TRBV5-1	CASSLAGAAADTQYF	TGCGCCAGCAGCCTAGCGGGCGCGGCCGCAGATACGCAGTATTTT
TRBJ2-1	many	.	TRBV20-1	CSAGRGLSYNEQFF	TGCAGTGCCGGCAGGGGACTTTCCTACAATGAGCAGTTCTTC
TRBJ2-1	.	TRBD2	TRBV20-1	CSARDVSGPAYNEQFF	TGCAGTGCTAGAGACGTTAGCGGGCCAGCCTACAATGAGCAGTTCTTC
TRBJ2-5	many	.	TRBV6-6	CASSYSEGRETQYF	TGTGCCAGCAGTTACTCGGAGGGACGGGAGACCCAGTACTTC
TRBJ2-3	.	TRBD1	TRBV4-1	CASSPPPDRGTDTDTQYF	TGCGCCAGCAGCCCCCCCCCGGACAGGGGGACGGACACAGATACGCAGTATTTT
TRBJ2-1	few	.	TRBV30	CAWSAGAGDVNEQFF	TGTGCCTGGAGTGCGGGGGCGGGAGATGTCAATGAGCAGTTCTTC
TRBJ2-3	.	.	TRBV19	CASSIGETDTQYF	TGTGCCAGTAGTATAGGGGAAACAGATACGCAGTATTTT
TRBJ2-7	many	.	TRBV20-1	CSARRAESYEQYF	TGCAGTGCTAGACGGGCCGAATCCTACGAGCAGTACTTC
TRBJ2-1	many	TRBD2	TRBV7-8	CASNAFFSGIHNEQFF	TGTGCCAGCAACGCCTTCTTTAGCGGGATACACAATGAGCAGTTCTTC
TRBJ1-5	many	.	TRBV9	CASSVDQGSPQHF	TGTGCCAGCAGCGTTGACCAGGGTTCGCCCCAGCATTTT
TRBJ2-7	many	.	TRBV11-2	CASSLASLWEQYF	TGTGCCAGCAGCTTAGCCTCTTTGTGGGAGCAGTACTTC
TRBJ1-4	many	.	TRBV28	CATNRRSTNEKLFF	TGTGCCACCAACCGACGGTCAACTAATGAAAAACTGTTTTTT
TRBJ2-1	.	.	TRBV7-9	CASRVATSSYNEQFF	TGTGCCAGCAGAGTAGCAACCAGCTCCTACAATGAGCAGTTCTTC
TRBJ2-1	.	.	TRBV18	CASSPSTSGHEQFF	TGTGCCAGCTCACCAAGTACTAGTGGGCATGAGCAGTTCTTC
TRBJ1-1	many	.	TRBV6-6	CASSYSPDRNTEAFF	TGTGCCAGCAGTTACTCACCCGACAGGAACACTGAAGCTTTCTTT
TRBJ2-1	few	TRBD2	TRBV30	CAWSVMGLVNEQFF	TGTGCCTGGAGTGTAATGGGACTAGTCAATGAGCAGTTCTTC
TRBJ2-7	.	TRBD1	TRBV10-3	CAISRDSLVYEQYF	TGTGCCATCAGTCGGGACAGCCTTGTCTACGAGCAGTACTTC
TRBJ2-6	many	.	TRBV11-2	CASSPDWGGANVLTF	TGTGCCAGCAGCCCAGACTGGGGGGGGGCCAACGTCCTGACTTTC
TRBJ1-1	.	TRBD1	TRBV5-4	CAGSLDRGNTEAFF	TGTGCCGGCAGCTTGGACAGGGGGAACACTGAAGCTTTCTTT
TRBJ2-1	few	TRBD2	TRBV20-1	CSAPIAGPYNEQFF	TGCAGTGCCCCTATAGCGGGACCCTACAATGAGCAGTTCTTC
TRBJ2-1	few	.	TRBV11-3	CASSLLAWDEQFF	TGTGCCAGCAGCTTATTAGCATGGGATGAGCAGTTCTTC
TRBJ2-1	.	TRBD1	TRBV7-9	CASSLGDRGLYNEQFF	TGTGCCAGCAGCTTAGGGGACAGGGGGCTCTACAATGAGCAGTTCTTC
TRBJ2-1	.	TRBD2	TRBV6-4	CASSRTSGRYNEQFF	TGTGCCAGCAGTCGGACTAGCGGGAGATACAATGAGCAGTTCTTC
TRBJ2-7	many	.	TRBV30	CAWSVLGGSFTYEQYF	TGTGCCTGGAGTGTACTTGGTGGCAGCTTTACCTACGAGCAGTACTTC
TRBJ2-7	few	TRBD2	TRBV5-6	CASSQPGLAGGWPREQYF	TGTGCCAGCAGCCAACCGGGACTAGCGGGAGGATGGCCTCGCGAGCAGTACTTC
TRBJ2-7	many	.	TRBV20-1	CSAAGLRYEQYF	TGCAGTGCTGCGGGCCTTCGTTACGAGCAGTACTTC
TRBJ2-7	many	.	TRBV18	CASSPSEIYEQYF	TGTGCCAGCTCACCTTCGGAGATCTACGAGCAGTACTTC
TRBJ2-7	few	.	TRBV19	CASSPGLLPSYEQYF	TGTGCCAGTAGCCCTGGACTTCTACCCTCCTACGAGCAGTACTTC
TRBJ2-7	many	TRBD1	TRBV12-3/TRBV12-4	CASSPGTGRFEQYF	TGTGCCAGCAGTCCAGGGACAGGTAGATTCGAGCAGTACTTC
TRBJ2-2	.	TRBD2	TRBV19	CASSTPSGRSTGELFF	TGTGCCAGTAGTACCCCTAGCGGGAGGTCCACCGGGGAGCTGTTTTTT
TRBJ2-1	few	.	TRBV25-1	CASSGRQRVEQFF	TGTGCCAGCAGTGGTCGGCAGCGTGTAGAGCAGTTCTTC
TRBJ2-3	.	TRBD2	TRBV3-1	CASSQEASGRGDTQYF	TGTGCCAGCAGCCAAGAGGCTAGCGGGAGAGGAGATACGCAGTATTTT
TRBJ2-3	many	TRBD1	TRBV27	CASSFLGQDFNTDTQYF	TGTGCCAGCAGTTTTTTGGGACAGGACTTTAACACAGATACGCAGTATTTT
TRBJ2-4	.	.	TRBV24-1	CATSSGRIQYF	TGTGCCACCAGTTCCGGGCGCATTCAGTACTTC
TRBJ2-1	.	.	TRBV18	CASSPFRDSFNEQFF	TGTGCCAGCTCACCTTTCCGGGATTCGTTCAATGAGCAGTTCTTC
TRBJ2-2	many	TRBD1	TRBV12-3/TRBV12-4	CASSLRLRQGNTGELFF	TGTGCCAGCAGTTTAAGGTTGAGACAGGGTAACACCGGGGAGCTGTTTTTT
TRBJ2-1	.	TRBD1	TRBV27	CASSSPTGFYNEQFF	TGTGCCAGCAGTTCCCCGACAGGGTTCTACAATGAGCAGTTCTTC
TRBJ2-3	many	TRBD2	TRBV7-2	CASSKVAGVGDTQYF	TGTGCCAGCAGTAAAGTAGCGGGGGTAGGAGATACGCAGTATTTT
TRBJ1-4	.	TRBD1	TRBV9	CASSVEGGLEKLFF	TGTGCCAGCAGCGTAGAAGGGGGCTTGGAAAAACTGTTTTTT
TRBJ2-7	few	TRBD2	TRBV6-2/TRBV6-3	CAIQAGGPDSYEQYF	TGTGCCATCCAAGCGGGAGGGCCTGACTCCTACGAGCAGTACTTC
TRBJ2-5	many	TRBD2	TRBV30	CAWSGLASETQYF	TGTGCCTGGAGTGGACTAGCATCAGAGACCCAGTACTTC
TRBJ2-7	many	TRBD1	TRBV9	CASSVRQGPAYEQYF	TGTGCCAGCAGCGTACGACAGGGTCCGGCCTACGAGCAGTACTTC
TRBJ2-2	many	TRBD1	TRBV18	CASSIGTGNTGELFF	TGTGCCAGCTCAATCGGGACAGGGAACACCGGGGAGCTGTTTTTT
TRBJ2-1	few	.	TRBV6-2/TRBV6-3	CASSWGSENEQFF	TGTGCCAGCAGTTGGGGCAGTGAGAATGAGCAGTTCTTC